The source of this T cell receptor (beta chain) is a study of blood T cell repertoires in COVID-19. TCRdb keeps only in-frame clones here, not all; method: immunoSEQ multiplex PCR. The top ten clones hold nearly 10% of a sample with 45,000 to 65,000 clones, 85% to 95% of them seen once. This CDR3 region has 15 residues. CDR1 is GTSNPN and CDR2 is SVGIG in the germline V gene (reference sequence). The ends lost 0 bases at V and 10 bases at J; junction bases unmatched: 8. This clone was seen only a few times. The chain couples TRBV30 to TRBJ1-6; TRBD1 matches at 8 bases. The sequence was obtained from a woman older than 75 with acute or convalescent COVID-19. The sample comprised peripheral blood. CDR3 in amino acids: CAWSVDGQGQSPLHF. Here the CDR3 DNA reads TGTGCCTGGAGTGTAGATGGACAGGGACAATCACCCCTCCACTTT.